The 10 T cell receptor beta chains below all came from one sample that was sequenced in a study of shared clonotypes between healthy human individuals. Generated by immunoSEQ multiplex PCR, the TCRdb table keeps only in-frame clones and is missing some. The sample lists about 660,000 clones; around 72% were seen once. The sample consisted of memory CD4+ T cells sorted from blood. Subset defined: CD45RA-negative fraction. Every receptor here comes from a woman under 40 in good health.

CDR3 loop: CASMGGGKTSYEQYF. CDR3 DNA sequence: TGCGCCAGCATGGGTGGAGGGAAGACCTCCTACGAGCAGTACTTC. This sequence joins TRBV5-1 and TRBJ2-7; weak D call: TRBD2 (6 bases). CDR1 and CDR2 (germline): SGHRS, YFSETQ. Trimming removed 6 bases from V and 0 bases from J, with 16 bases in between. This CDR3 contains 15 residues.

The chain links TRBV5-1 to TRBJ2-2; 8 positions match TRBD2. This CDR3 region has 17 residues. Germline V gives CDR1 SGHRS, CDR2 YFSETQ. J was trimmed by 6 bases and V by 0 bases; bases with no gene match: 10. CDR3 sequence: CASSLGSSGSGAGELFF. The CDR3 DNA reads TGCGCCAGCAGCTTGGGTTCCAGCGGGAGTGGGGCCGGGGAGCTGTTTTTT.

This clone has only a few counts. The chain links TRBV2 to TRBJ1-2; 7 bases match TRBD1. J gave up 4 bases and V 6 bases, and 8 bases lay outside the gene matches. This CDR3 spans 14 amino acids. Germline CDR1 SNHLY, CDR2 FYNNEI. CDR3: CASRPTGFIYGYTF. In nucleotides, the CDR3 is TGTGCCAGCAGACCGACAGGGTTCATCTATGGCTACACCTTC.

In this sample, this clone turned up a few times. J is TRBJ1-1 and V is TRBV10-3, with no clear D. The CDR3 has 13 residues. Trimming took off 8 bases at V and 3 bases at J, with 13 bases between the two ends. Per the germline V gene, CDR1 is ENHRY and CDR2 is SYGVKD. The CDR3 protein is CAIGPGEHTEAFF. The CDR3 nucleotides are TGTGCCATCGGCCCCGGTGAACACACTGAAGCTTTCTTT.

The rearrangement joins TRBV2 to TRBJ2-5; D might be TRBD2 (5 bases). Trimming pared 7 bases from V and 5 bases from J, leaving 11 bases between. CDR3 length equals 12 residues. Germline V gene lookup returns CDR1 SNHLY and CDR2 FYNNEI. The CDR3 sequence is CASKGAGETQYF. In nucleotides, the CDR3 is TGTGCCAGCAAGGGAGCCGGGGAGACCCAGTACTTC.

The rearrangement joins TRBV5-6 to TRBJ2-7; D uncertain. Germline CDR1 reads SGHDT; CDR2 reads YYEEEE. The V end lost 2 bases, the J end lost 3 bases, and 9 bases lay between the germline ends. The CDR3 totals 13 residues. The CDR3 DNA follows: TGTGCCAGCAGCTTATCCAACAACTACGAGCAGTACTTC. It specifies CASSLSNNYEQYF. Variable domain in full (rest from reference TRBV5-6 and TRBJ2-7): DAGVTQSPTHLIKTRGQQVTLRCSPKSGHDTVSWYQQALGQGPQFIFQYYEEEERQRGNFPDRFSGHQFPNYSSELNVNALLLGDSALYLCASSLSNNYEQYFGPGTRLTVT.

This chain joins TRBV28 and TRBJ1-2; D not certain. In germline, CDR1 is MDHEN, CDR2 SYDVKM. There are 13 residues in the CDR3. Trimming pared 5 bases from V and 3 bases from J, leaving 10 bases between. The CDR3, as DNA: TGTGCCAGCAGTCGCCCAGCTCACTATGGCTACACCTTC. Its protein is CASSRPAHYGYTF.

The CDR3, as DNA: TGTGCCAGCGGGCCCTGGAGCCAGATAGGCGGGGAGCTGTTTTTT. Translated, it gives CASGPWSQIGGELFF. The V gene is TRBV27, the J gene TRBJ2-2, with unresolved D. CDR1 and CDR2 from the germline V gene are MNHEY and SMNVEV (reference sequence). V dropped 8 bases and J dropped 7 bases, with 20 bases sitting between them. This CDR3 comprises 15 residues.

Comment on this clone: Other DNA sequences in this sample translate to the same CDR3. The rearrangement uses TRBV10-1 and TRBJ2-3; D remains unclear. The V end was cut by 6 bases, the J end by 0 bases, with 10 bases between. The length of the CDR3 is 14 residues. The germline V gene encodes CDR1 WNHNN and CDR2 SYGVQD (reference sequence). The chain's CDR3 is CASSVTGSTDTQYF. For the CDR3, the DNA is TGCGCCAGCAGCGTCACGGGTAGCACAGATACGCAGTATTTT.

The rearrangement links TRBV19 to TRBJ1-5; D gene uncertain. CDR1 and CDR2 from the germline V gene are LNHDA and SQIVND (reference sequence). The CDR3 extends over 14 amino acids. V was trimmed by 4 bases and J by 3 bases, leaving 10 bases between them. The DNA for the CDR3 is TGTGCCAGTAGTAATACCCTGGCCAATCAGCCCCAGCATTTT. This sequence encodes CASSNTLANQPQHF.